This TCR beta chain was profiled in a study of persistence of HIV-infected CD4 T cells. Study summary: Donors had been on suppressive ART for a median of 8 years. Antigen stimulation activated a lower proportion of cells, more of them memory, than anti-CD3/anti-CD28 stimulation.

As for this clone: The antigen is unknown.

Sequencing used immunoSEQ version 4 in survey mode. Each sample used up to about 1 ug genomic DNA diluted to about 10 ng/uL. Repertoires were generated with immunoSEQ multiplex PCR, while TCRdb's copy carries only in-frame clones and drops some. Here the sample spans 37,000 or so clones, roughly 86% being singletons. Germline CDR1 SGHVS, CDR2 FQNEAQ. The CDR3 loop spans 16 amino acids. Trimming at V came to 4 bases and at J to 6 bases, leaving 12 bases not matched to a gene. Cells were stimulated nonspecifically with anti-CD3/anti-CD28 magnetic beads. Sorting of responding CD4+ T cells relied on upregulated CD40 ligand together with CD69. Anti-CD28/CD49d costimulation, CD40-blocking antibody and enfuvirtide were given to CD8-depleted PBMCs for less than 20 hours.

This rearrangement joins TRBV7-8 to TRBJ2-7; the match to TRBD2 covers 10 bases. The specimen was CD4+ T cells sorted from PBMCs after roughly 17-hour stimulation, collected from a patient who received antiretroviral therapy. The receptor was derived from an adult man with HIV who was CMV-seropositive. The CDR3 sequence is CASSSPGLASTGEQYF. The CDR3 DNA is TGTGCCAGCAGCTCACCGGGACTAGCGTCAACGGGCGAGCAGTACTTC. The full variable domain, with the rest looked up from reference TRBV7-8 and TRBJ2-7, is GAGVSQSPRYKVAKRGQDVALRCDPISGHVSLFWYQQALGQGPEFLTYFQNEAQLDKSGLPSDRFFAERPEGSVSTLKIQRTQQEDSAVYLCASSSPGLASTGEQYFGPGTRLTVT.